The 5 T cell receptor beta chains below all came from one sample that was sequenced in a study of yellow fever vaccine responses in identical twins. MiXCR was run by TCRdb on the RT-PCR reads, yielding one entry per CDR3 protein. Of about 16,000 distinct CDR3 sequences in the sample, approximately 80% are singletons; the top ten hold more than 1.5%. Here the sequenced sample was T cells from blood (PBMCs), unsorted or a sorted subset (not recorded which), taken before or after yellow fever vaccination (not recorded which). All receptors come from a woman aged 18-35 years who received the yellow fever vaccine.

This chain connects TRBV5-1 to TRBJ2-1, with TRBD1 matching 11 bases. The CDR3 consists of 15 residues. The V gene end was trimmed by 3 bases and the J gene end by 7 bases; junction bases not matched to a gene: 6. Looked up from germline, CDR1 is SGHRS and CDR2 is YFSETQ. This chain's CDR3 is CASSSHGTGGNEQFF. In nucleotides, the CDR3 is TGCGCCAGCAGCTCGCACGGGACAGGGGGGAATGAGCAGTTCTTC. The whole variable domain, remainder taken from reference TRBV5-1 and TRBJ2-1, is KAGVTQTPRYLIKTRGQQVTLSCSPISGHRSVSWYQQTPGQGLQFLFEYFSETQRNKGNFPGRFSGRQFSNSRSEMNVSTLELGDSALYLCASSSHGTGGNEQFFGPGTRLTVL.

V gene TRBV11-2 combines with J gene TRBJ1-5, with D hard to call. With 4 bases removed from V and 4 bases from J, the gap between germline ends came to 8 bases. This CDR3 has 13 amino acids. Germline CDR1 is SGHAT and CDR2 is FQNNGV. The CDR3 nucleotides read TGTGCCAGCAGCTCTGCAATAAATCAGCCCCAGCATTTT. Translating it yields CASSSAINQPQHF.

The V gene is TRBV4-1, the J gene TRBJ2-1, with 7 bases fitting TRBD2. J lost 5 bases, V lost 0 bases, and 13 bases had no gene match. The CDR3 is 18 residues long. CDR1 is MGHRA, CDR2 YSYEKL, per germline. CDR3 loop: CASSQEGLGLGQNNEQFF. The CDR3 nucleotides read TGCGCCAGCAGCCAAGAGGGGTTAGGACTAGGTCAAAACAATGAGCAGTTCTTC.

V gene TRBV29-1 combines with J gene TRBJ2-1; 8 bases fit TRBD1. This CDR3 has 14 amino acids. CDR1 SQVTM and CDR2 ANQGSEA come from the germline V gene. V shed 7 bases and J 4 bases; nucleotides not matched to a gene: 9. The DNA of the CDR3 is TGCAGCGGGGGGATGGGGGACAGGTACAATGAGCAGTTCTTC. As protein: CSGGMGDRYNEQFF.

The CDR3 protein is CASSKPRQGTYNEQFF. The CDR3 DNA reads as TGTGCCAGCAGCAAGCCCCGACAGGGGACCTACAATGAGCAGTTCTTC. This sequence joins TRBV5-4 and TRBJ2-1; TRBD1 matches 8 bases. V shed 4 bases and J 2 bases; nucleotides not matched to a gene: 8. Per germline, CDR1 SGHNT and CDR2 YYREEE (reference sequence). The CDR3 covers 16 residues.